Each of the 9 T cell receptor beta chains below was sequenced from the same sample in a study of shared clonotypes between healthy human individuals. Profiling relied on immunoSEQ multiplex PCR, and the TCRdb table lists in-frame clones only, not all of them. The sample holds some 2.1 million clones; 90% to 95% are singletons and the top ten take more than 0.1%. The sequencing sample was made of naive CD4+ T cells sorted from blood. Subset given: CD45RA+ positively selected. The receptors were sampled from a man aged 18 to 30 in good health.

The chain combines TRBV7-2 with TRBJ1-5; 7 positions match TRBD1. This CDR3 is 13 amino acids long. Germline V gene sequence: CDR1 SGHTA, CDR2 FQGNSA. With 6 bases clipped from V and 7 bases from J, the junction kept 6 bases outside the gene matches. For the CDR3, the DNA is TGTGCCAGCAGTTTTAGGGGGCAGCAGCCCCAGCATTTT. It encodes CASSFRGQQPQHF.

The chain is built from TRBV6-1 and TRBJ1-1, with a weak D call TRBD1 (5 bases). Trimming took 2 bases from V and 10 from J, leaving 11 bases between them. This CDR3 contains 12 residues. Germline lookup yields CDR1 MNHNS and CDR2 SASEGT. The CDR3 region is CASSETGLRAFF. The CDR3 DNA follows: TGTGCCAGCAGTGAAACGGGACTCCGAGCTTTCTTT.

This chain joins TRBV7-2 and TRBJ2-3; D gene ambiguous. Germline V gene data show CDR1 as SGHTA and CDR2 as FQGNSA. The CDR3 runs to 13 residues. Trimming stripped 1 base from V and 2 bases from J, with 4 bases between. Here the CDR3 reads CASSLEVTDTQYF. In DNA form, the CDR3 reads TGTGCCAGCAGCTTAGAGGTCACAGATACGCAGTATTTT.

In this sample, this clone turned up once. This rearrangement joins TRBV18 to TRBJ1-2; 7 positions agree with TRBD1. The CDR3 length is 15 residues. In germline, CDR1 is KGHSH, CDR2 LQKENI. Losses at the gene ends were 3 bases for V and 4 bases for J; bases not matched to a gene: 8. This CDR3 reads CASSPPSGQPYGYTF. The CDR3 nucleotides are TGTGCCAGCTCACCTCCGTCGGGACAGCCCTATGGCTACACCTTC.

CDR3 sequence reads: CAWGDQGGETQYF. For the CDR3, the DNA is TGTGCCTGGGGCGATCAAGGAGGGGAGACCCAGTACTTC. The chain joins TRBV30 to TRBJ2-5; D might be TRBD2 (6 bases). The CDR3 totals 13 residues. The V end was cut by 5 bases, the J end by 5 bases, with 15 bases between. In germline, CDR1 is GTSNPN, CDR2 SVGIG (reference sequence).

J is TRBJ1-1 and V is TRBV27, with 11 bases identical to TRBD1. This CDR3 has 14 amino acids. Losses at the gene ends were 6 bases for V and 3 bases for J; bases not matched to a gene: 3. Germline CDR1 reads MNHEY; CDR2 reads SMNVEV (reference sequence). CDR3 in amino acids: CASSLGQGDTEAFF. DNA of the CDR3: TGTGCCAGCAGCTTGGGACAGGGGGACACTGAAGCTTTCTTT.

The chain combines TRBV5-1 with TRBJ2-1; 11 bases agree with TRBD2. The CDR3 runs 15 residues. V was clipped by 3 bases and J by 9 bases; unmatched bases: 8. Per germline, CDR1 SGHRS and CDR2 YFSETQ. CDR3 sequence (DNA): TGCGCCAGCAGCTCAACTAGCGGGAGCCGCGTTGAGCAGTTCTTC. It encodes CASSSTSGSRVEQFF. The variable domain in full, completed from reference TRBV5-1 and TRBJ2-1, reads KAGVTQTPRYLIKTRGQQVTLSCSPISGHRSVSWYQQTPGQGLQFLFEYFSETQRNKGNFPGRFSGRQFSNSRSEMNVSTLELGDSALYLCASSSTSGSRVEQFFGPGTRLTVL.

The rearrangement links TRBV14 to TRBJ2-2, with a tentative D call TRBD1 (6 bases). The CDR3 covers 14 residues. Germline lookup yields CDR1 SGHDN and CDR2 FVKESK. The germline V and J ends were trimmed by 6 bases and 2 bases, with 10 bases remaining between them. The CDR3 loop reads CASRGGLNTGELFF. As DNA, the CDR3 is TGTGCCAGCAGAGGGGGATTAAACACCGGGGAGCTGTTTTTT.

The chain joins TRBV5-7 to TRBJ2-6; D remains ambiguous. TRBV5-7 is reported as an ORF; its role is uncertain. V was trimmed by 1 base and J by 8 bases, leaving 10 bases between them. The CDR3 length is 14 residues. The DNA for the CDR3 is TGTGCCAGCAGCTTGTACCCAAGAACCAACGTCCTGACTTTC. Translation gives CASSLYPRTNVLTF.